Below, 23 T cell receptor beta chains from the same sample are listed, as sequenced in a study of blood T cell repertoires in COVID-19 (dated by TCRdb to 2019 to 2021). Libraries came from the immunoSEQ multiplex PCR assay. TCRdb took this table from immuneACCESS and kept in-frame rearrangements with V and J called. Such tables lack part of the clones; where checked against another copy, unresolved V genes explain under half of the gap, and the rest is unexplained. In all, the sample holds about 140,000 clones, and 70% to 90% of those were seen once. The ten largest clones add up to over 4.5% of the sample. Specimen: peripheral blood. These receptors were collected from a human donor in a cohort sampled during active COVID-19.

The chain carries TRBV6-6 and TRBJ1-1; D unclear. V dropped 5 bases and J dropped 2 bases, with 9 bases sitting between them. Germline V CDR1 and CDR2: MNHNY, SVGAGI (reference sequence). The CDR3 covers 13 residues. This CDR3 is CASSPEGNTEAFF. The CDR3 region has the DNA TGTGCCAGCAGTCCTGAGGGCAACACTGAAGCTTTCTTT.

The chain links TRBV18 to TRBJ1-1; no definite D call. The CDR3 length is 13 residues. V lost 2 bases and J 2 bases, leaving 6 bases between the germline ends. Germline loops: CDR1 KGHSH, CDR2 LQKENI. The CDR3 here is CASSPIYNTEAFF. CDR3 DNA sequence: TGTGCCAGCTCACCAATTTATAACACTGAAGCTTTCTTT. Complete variable domain (other parts from reference TRBV18 and TRBJ1-1): NAGVMQNPRHLVRRRGQEARLRCSPMKGHSHVYWYRQLPEEGLKFMVYLQKENIIDESGMPKERFSAEFPKEGPSILRIQQVVRGDSAAYFCASSPIYNTEAFFGQGTRLTVV.

The CDR3 coding sequence is TGCAGCGCCGTAGCGGGAGGGCCGGTCGAGCAGTACTTC. Amino acid sequence: CSAVAGGPVEQYF. The J gene is TRBJ2-7, the V gene TRBV29-1, with TRBD2 identical over 11 bases. Germline CDR1 reads SQVTM; CDR2 reads ANQGSEA. V lost 7 bases to trimming and J lost 6 bases; unmatched junction nucleotides: 8. This CDR3 is 13 amino acids long.

This sequence joins TRBV13 and TRBJ2-7; the D is unclear. The germline V gene has CDR1 PRHDT and CDR2 FYEKMQ (reference sequence). The ends were cut back, 8 bases at V and 0 bases at J, with 8 bases in the middle. The CDR3 totals 12 residues. The CDR3 coding sequence is TGTGCCAGCGCCACGAGCTCCTACGAGCAGTACTTC. Its translation: CASATSSYEQYF.

This clone came up a few times. The CDR3 spells CASSLVGQGSDEQYF. CDR3 DNA sequence: TGTGCCAGCAGCTTAGTAGGCCAGGGCAGCGACGAGCAGTACTTC. This chain links TRBV7-9 with TRBJ2-7; TRBD1 might be the D (5 bases). Germline CDR1 is SEHNR and CDR2 is FQNEAQ (reference sequence). Trimming removed 1 base at V and 5 bases at J, with 15 bases between. The CDR3 length is 15 residues.

This clone was recorded a few times. This chain uses TRBV28 with TRBJ1-5, with 10 bases aligning to TRBD1. Germline assignment: CDR1 MDHEN and CDR2 SYDVKM. The CDR3 extends over 14 amino acids. The V gene end was trimmed by 7 bases and the J gene end by 6 bases; junction bases not matched to a gene: 6. The CDR3 here is CASMTGGAGQPQHF. The CDR3 nucleotides are TGTGCCAGCATGACAGGGGGCGCGGGTCAGCCCCAGCATTTT. The full variable domain, its missing parts supplied by reference TRBV28 and TRBJ1-5, is DVKVTQSSRYLVKRTGEKVFLECVQDMDHENMFWYRQDPGLGLRLIYFSYDVKMKEKGDIPEGYSVSREKKERFSLILESASTNQTSMYLCASMTGGAGQPQHFGDGTRLSIL.

The rearrangement links TRBV28 to TRBJ2-7; weak D call: TRBD2 (6 bases). Trimming shortened V by 5 bases and J by 2 bases, and 13 bases separated the two germline ends. Germline CDR1 reads MDHEN; CDR2 reads SYDVKM. This CDR3 spans 14 amino acids. CDR3 protein: CASSEGLAPYEQYF. In nucleotides, the CDR3 is TGTGCCAGCAGTGAGGGTCTAGCGCCCTACGAGCAGTACTTC.

The chain joins TRBV28 to TRBJ2-5, with 15 nucleotides matching TRBD2. The length of the CDR3 is 16 residues. V shed 5 bases, J shed 4 bases, and the junction held 5 bases outside the gene matches. Germline assignment: CDR1 MDHEN and CDR2 SYDVKM. The CDR3 bases are TGTGCCAGCAGTCCCCCGGGACTAGCGGGGGGAGAGACCCAGTACTTC. Translation gives CASSPPGLAGGETQYF.

This chain links TRBV11-3 with TRBJ2-1; 7 bases match TRBD2. Unmatched junction bases numbered 9, after V lost 7 bases and J lost 0 bases. Germline lookup yields CDR1 SGHNT and CDR2 YENEEA. The CDR3 runs 16 residues. CDR3 DNA sequence: TGTGCCAGCACCCCCGGGGGAGGGGTCTCCTACAATGAGCAGTTCTTC. It yields the protein CASTPGGGVSYNEQFF.

This clone was observed a few times. The rearrangement uses TRBV6-4 and TRBJ2-5; TRBD1 matches at 7 bases. This CDR3 is 13 amino acids long. Germline CDR1 MRHNA, CDR2 SNTAGT. V lost 3 bases, J lost 7 bases, and 5 bases stayed unmatched. The CDR3 DNA reads as TGTGCCAGCAGTGAAACGCAGGGGGTGACCCAGTACTTC. It specifies CASSETQGVTQYF.

The chain couples TRBV6-2 or TRBV6-3 to TRBJ2-1; possible D gene TRBD2, 6 bases. The CDR3 spans 18 residues. V dropped 2 bases and J dropped 0 bases, with 17 bases sitting between them. The germline gives CDR1 MNHEY, CDR2 SVGEGT. CDR3 loop: CASSYEAGRSLSYNEQFF. The CDR3 DNA reads as TGTGCCAGCAGTTACGAGGCGGGACGATCACTCTCCTACAATGAGCAGTTCTTC.

This clone was observed a single time. The chain links TRBV20-1 to TRBJ2-2, with D hard to call. Germline V gene sequence: CDR1 DFQATT, CDR2 SNEGSKA (reference sequence). The CDR3 totals 11 residues. V was cut by 4 bases and J by 3 bases, with 3 bases left in between. In DNA form, the CDR3 reads TGCAGTGCTACCGACACCGGGGAGCTGTTTTTT. It encodes CSATDTGELFF.

The table lists this clone with many counts. The V and J genes are TRBV3-1 (or the pseudogene TRBV3-2) and TRBJ2-5; possibly TRBD2 for D (6 bases). Germline CDR1 is LGHDT and CDR2 is YNNKEL (reference sequence). Trimming took 3 bases from V and 5 from J, leaving 19 bases between them. CDR3 size: 16 residues. DNA of the CDR3: TGTGCCAGCAGCCACTCCGGACCGGGGGTGGAGGAGACCCAGTACTTC. The encoded protein is CASSHSGPGVEETQYF.

This clone was picked up one time. The chain recombines TRBV27 with TRBJ2-3; tentatively, D is TRBD2 (7 bases). The germline V gene encodes CDR1 MNHEY and CDR2 SMNVEV (reference sequence). The CDR3 covers 16 residues. The V and J ends lost 6 bases and 5 bases respectively, with 21 bases between them. The CDR3 nucleotides read TGTGCCAGCAGCCTTAGGGGGGGCAGCAAACGAGATACGCAGTATTTT. This sequence encodes CASSLRGGSKRDTQYF.

Concerning this clone itself: Sequence at one end of the junction differs from germline and may be a read error. Distinct nucleotide sequences in the sample also encode this CDR3. The chain couples TRBV13 to TRBJ1-1; no reliable D call. CDR3 length: 17 amino acids. Germline lookup yields CDR1 PRHDT and CDR2 FYEKMQ (reference sequence). The CDR3 spells CASSSTGLRGPNTEAFF. CDR3 DNA sequence: TGTGCCAGTAGCTCGACCGGTCTTCGAGGTCCGAACACTGAAGCTTTCTTT.

The chain carries TRBV7-8 and TRBJ2-6, with 7 bases aligning to TRBD1. Germline lookup yields CDR1 SGHVS and CDR2 FQNEAQ. The CDR3 spans 18 residues. Trimming cost V 5 bases and J 0 bases; bases outside gene matches: 10. For the CDR3, the DNA is TGTGCCAGCAGCCGAACACAGGGGAGATTCTCTGGGGCCAACGTCCTGACTTTC. Translating gives CASSRTQGRFSGANVLTF. The full variable domain, its missing parts supplied by reference TRBV7-8 and TRBJ2-6, is GAGVSQSPRYKVAKRGQDVALRCDPISGHVSLFWYQQALGQGPEFLTYFQNEAQLDKSGLPSDRFFAERPEGSVSTLKIQRTQQEDSAVYLCASSRTQGRFSGANVLTFGAGSRLTVL.

The chain has TRBV27 and TRBJ1-2, with D perhaps matching TRBD1 (6 bases). CDR1 and CDR2 from the germline V gene are MNHEY and SMNVEV (reference sequence). The CDR3 extends over 13 amino acids. Deletions cut 6 bases from V and 5 bases from J, with 13 bases between. The CDR3 bases are TGTGCCAGCAGCACCGGGGGGCTTTATGGCTACACCTTC. It yields the protein CASSTGGLYGYTF.

The chain combines TRBV15 with TRBJ2-7, with D maybe TRBD1 (5 bases). The V and J ends lost 0 bases and 4 bases respectively, with 7 bases between them. The length of the CDR3 is 13 residues. Germline V gives CDR1 LNHNV, CDR2 YYDKDF (reference sequence). DNA for the CDR3: TGTGCCACCAGCAGAGAAGACAGATACGAGCAGTACTTC. Encoded protein: CATSREDRYEQYF.

The CDR3 nucleotides read TGTGCCAGCAGCTGGGGGACGGGACAGGGATCTCGAGCTTTCTTT. Translation: CASSWGTGQGSRAFF. The rearrangement links TRBV5-8 to TRBJ1-1; 9 bases align to TRBD1. The CDR3 is 15 amino acids. CDR1 is SGHTS, CDR2 YDEGEE, per germline. J gave up 10 bases and V 3 bases, and 13 bases lay outside the gene matches.

The chain links TRBV7-3 to TRBJ2-7; TRBD2 agrees at 8 bases. Germline V lookup: CDR1 SGHTA, CDR2 FQGTGA. The junction had 9 bases not matched to a gene; V was cut back by 1 base and J by 4 bases. This CDR3 is built from 16 residues. CDR3 loop: CASSLSGGTSAYEQYF. Written as DNA, the CDR3 is TGTGCCAGCAGCTTAAGTGGCGGGACTAGTGCGTACGAGCAGTACTTC. The full variable domain, with the rest looked up from reference TRBV7-3 and TRBJ2-7, is GAGVSQTPSNKVTEKGKYVELRCDPISGHTALYWYRQSLGQGPEFLIYFQGTGAADDSGLPNDRFFAVRPEGSVSTLKIQRTERGDSAVYLCASSLSGGTSAYEQYFGPGTRLTVT.

J is TRBJ1-6 and V is TRBV6-2 or TRBV6-3; D possibly corresponds to TRBD1 (6 bases). This CDR3 has 15 amino acids. Germline CDR1 reads MNHEY; CDR2 reads SVGEGT. The germline V and J ends were trimmed by 2 bases and 9 bases, with 14 bases remaining between them. This CDR3 reads CASSYGAGASSPLHF. In nucleotides, the CDR3 is TGTGCCAGCAGTTACGGGGCAGGGGCCAGTTCACCCCTCCACTTT.

The genes are TRBV2 and TRBJ1-2, with a tentative D call TRBD1 (5 bases). Germline loops: CDR1 SNHLY, CDR2 FYNNEI. The CDR3 extends over 14 amino acids. The V and J ends lost 1 base and 8 bases respectively, with 14 bases between them. The CDR3 spells CASSEDPGRGGYTF. CDR3 in DNA: TGTGCCAGCAGTGAAGACCCGGGTAGGGGCGGCTACACCTTC.

The chain combines TRBV6-2 or TRBV6-3 with TRBJ2-1; 8 bases fit TRBD1. The V gene end was trimmed by 4 bases and the J gene end by 9 bases; junction bases not matched to a gene: 2. Germline CDR1 MNHEY, CDR2 SVGEGT. CDR3 length: 12 amino acids. CDR3: CASSWTGLEQFF. Written as DNA, the CDR3 is TGTGCCAGCAGTTGGACAGGGCTTGAGCAGTTCTTC.